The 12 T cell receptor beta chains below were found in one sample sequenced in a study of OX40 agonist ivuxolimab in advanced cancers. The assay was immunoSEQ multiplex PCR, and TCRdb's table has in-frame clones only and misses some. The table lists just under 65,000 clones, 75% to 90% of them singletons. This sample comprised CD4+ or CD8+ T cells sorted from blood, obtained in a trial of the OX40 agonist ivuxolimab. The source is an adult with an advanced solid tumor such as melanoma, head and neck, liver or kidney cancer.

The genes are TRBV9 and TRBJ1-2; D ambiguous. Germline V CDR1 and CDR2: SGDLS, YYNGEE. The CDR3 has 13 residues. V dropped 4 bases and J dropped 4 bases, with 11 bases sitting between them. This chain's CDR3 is CASSPEGIYGYTF. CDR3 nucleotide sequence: TGTGCCAGCAGCCCAGAGGGAATCTATGGCTACACCTTC.

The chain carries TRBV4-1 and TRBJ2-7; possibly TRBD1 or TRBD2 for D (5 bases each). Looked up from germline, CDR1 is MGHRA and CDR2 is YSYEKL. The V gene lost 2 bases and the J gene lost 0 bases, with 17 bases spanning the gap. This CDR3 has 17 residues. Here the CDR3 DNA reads TGCGCCAGCAGCCAATGGGGGTGGGTGGAATTCTCCTACGAGCAGTACTTC. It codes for CASSQWGWVEFSYEQYF.

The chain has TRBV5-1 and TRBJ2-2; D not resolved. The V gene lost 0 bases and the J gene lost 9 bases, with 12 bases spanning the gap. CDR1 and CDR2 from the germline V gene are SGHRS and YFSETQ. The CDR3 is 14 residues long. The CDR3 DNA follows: TGCGCCAGCAGCTTGGATTCTCGGAGCCGGGAGCTGTTTTTT. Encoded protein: CASSLDSRSRELFF. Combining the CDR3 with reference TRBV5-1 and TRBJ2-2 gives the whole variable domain KAGVTQTPRYLIKTRGQQVTLSCSPISGHRSVSWYQQTPGQGLQFLFEYFSETQRNKGNFPGRFSGRQFSNSRSEMNVSTLELGDSALYLCASSLDSRSRELFFGEGSRLTVL.

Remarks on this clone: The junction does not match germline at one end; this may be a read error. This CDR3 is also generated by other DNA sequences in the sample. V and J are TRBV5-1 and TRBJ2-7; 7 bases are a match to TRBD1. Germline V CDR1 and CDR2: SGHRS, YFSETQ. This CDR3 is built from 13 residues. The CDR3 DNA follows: TGTGCCAGCAGCTTGGTAGGGGGCCCCGAGCAGTACTTC. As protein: CASSLVGGPEQYF.

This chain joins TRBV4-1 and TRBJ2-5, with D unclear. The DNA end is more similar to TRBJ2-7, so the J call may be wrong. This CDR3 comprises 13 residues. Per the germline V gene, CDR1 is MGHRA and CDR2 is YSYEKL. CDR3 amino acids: CASSQALVYEQYF. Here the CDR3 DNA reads TGCGCCAGCAGCCAAGCGCTGGTCTACGAGCAGTACTTC.

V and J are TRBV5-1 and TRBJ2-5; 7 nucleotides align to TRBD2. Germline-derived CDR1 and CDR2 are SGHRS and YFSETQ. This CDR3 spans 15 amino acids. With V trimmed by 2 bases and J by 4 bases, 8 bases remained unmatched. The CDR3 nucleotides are TGCGCCAGCAGCTTCATAGGACTAGTGGGAGAGACCCAGTACTTC. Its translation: CASSFIGLVGETQYF.

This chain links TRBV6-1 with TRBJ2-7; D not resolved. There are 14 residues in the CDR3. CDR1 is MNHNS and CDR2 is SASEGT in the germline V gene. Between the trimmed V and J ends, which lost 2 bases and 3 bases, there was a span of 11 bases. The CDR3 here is CASSEIGVHYEQYF. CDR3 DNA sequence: TGTGCCAGCAGTGAAATTGGAGTACACTACGAGCAGTACTTC.

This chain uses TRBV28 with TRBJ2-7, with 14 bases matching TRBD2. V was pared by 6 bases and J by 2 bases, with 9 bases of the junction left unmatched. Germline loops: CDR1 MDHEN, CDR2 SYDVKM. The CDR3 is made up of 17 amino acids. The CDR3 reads CASSPATSGRAAYEQYF. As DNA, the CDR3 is TGTGCCAGCAGCCCCGCGACTAGCGGGAGGGCGGCCTACGAGCAGTACTTC.

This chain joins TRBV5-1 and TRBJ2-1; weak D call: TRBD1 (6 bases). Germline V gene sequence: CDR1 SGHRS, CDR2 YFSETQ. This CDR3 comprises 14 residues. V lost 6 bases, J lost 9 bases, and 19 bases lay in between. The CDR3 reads CASKPEVEGGEQFF. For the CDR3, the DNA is TGCGCCAGCAAGCCAGAGGTAGAAGGGGGTGAGCAGTTCTTC.

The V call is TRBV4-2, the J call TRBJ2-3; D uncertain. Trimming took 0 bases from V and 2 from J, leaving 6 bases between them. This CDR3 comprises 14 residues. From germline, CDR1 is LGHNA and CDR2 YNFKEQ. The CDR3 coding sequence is TGTGCCAGCAGCCAAGATCTCATCACAGATACGCAGTATTTT. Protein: CASSQDLITDTQYF.

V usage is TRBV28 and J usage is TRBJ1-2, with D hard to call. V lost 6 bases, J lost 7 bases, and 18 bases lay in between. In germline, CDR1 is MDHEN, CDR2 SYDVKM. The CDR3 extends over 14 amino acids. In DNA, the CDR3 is TGTGCCAGCAGGGAACTTGGTAGAGTCGGTGGCTACACCTTC. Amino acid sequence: CASRELGRVGGYTF.

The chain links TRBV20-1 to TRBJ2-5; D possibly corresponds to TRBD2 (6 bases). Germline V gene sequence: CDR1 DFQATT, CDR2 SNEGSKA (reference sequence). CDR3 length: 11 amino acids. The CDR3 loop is CSWGELETQYF. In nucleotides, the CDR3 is TGCAGCTGGGGGGAACTGGAGACCCAGTACTTC.